This T cell receptor beta chain was identified in a study of radiation and T cells in renal cell carcinoma. The CDR3 has 15 residues. Trimming pared 3 bases from V and 1 base from J, leaving 11 bases between. The V gene's germline CDR1 is MNHEY and CDR2 SMNVEV (reference sequence). The time point denotes: blood 4 weeks post-SBRT, at nephrectomy. Noted treatment: 15 Gy SBRT to primary tumor, nephrectomy 4 weeks later. Radiation-treated patients gave blood at baseline, week 2 and week 4. The data were produced by immunoSEQ multiplex PCR, yet TCRdb's version contains in-frame clones alone and is incomplete. The data contain some 150,000 clones, about 88% of them singletons.

This TCR derives from a woman between 50 and 59 years old with renal cell carcinoma. Sequenced here: blood, sampled from a patient whose treatment included radiotherapy and nephrectomy. This chain uses TRBV27 with TRBJ2-3; TRBD2 is a possible D gene (5 bases). CDR3 sequence: CASSFTERGTDTQYF. The DNA of the CDR3 is TGTGCCAGCAGTTTCACGGAGAGGGGCACAGATACGCAGTATTTT.